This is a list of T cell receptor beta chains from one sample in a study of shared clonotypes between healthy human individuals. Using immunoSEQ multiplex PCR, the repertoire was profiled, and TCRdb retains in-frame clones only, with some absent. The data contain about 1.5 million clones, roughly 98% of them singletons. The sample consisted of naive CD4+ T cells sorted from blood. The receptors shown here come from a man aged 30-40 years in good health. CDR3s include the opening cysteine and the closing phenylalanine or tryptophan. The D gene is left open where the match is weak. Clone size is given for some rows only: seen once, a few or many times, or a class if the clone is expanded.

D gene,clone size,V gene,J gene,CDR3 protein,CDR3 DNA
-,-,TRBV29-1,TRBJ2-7,CSVGRNIDSYEQYF,TGCAGCGTTGGCCGGAACATAGATTCCTACGAGCAGTACTTC
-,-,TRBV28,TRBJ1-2,CASRYDDRNYGYTF,TGTGCCAGCAGATATGACGACAGGAACTATGGCTACACCTTC
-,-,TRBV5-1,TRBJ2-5,CASRPTKIIPYQETQYF,TGCGCCAGCAGACCGACAAAGATTATCCCTTACCAAGAGACCCAGTACTTC
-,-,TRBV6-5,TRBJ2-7,CASSYPPEQYF,TGTGCCAGCAGTTACCCCCCCGAGCAGTACTTC
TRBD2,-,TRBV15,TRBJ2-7,CATSRDPGGYEQYF,TGTGCCACCAGCAGAGATCCGGGAGGCTACGAGCAGTACTTC
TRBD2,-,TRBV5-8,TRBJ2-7,CASSLELAGVEQYF,TGTGCCAGCAGCTTGGAACTAGCGGGAGTCGAGCAGTACTTC
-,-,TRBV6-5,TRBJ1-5,CASRPKQGQPQHF,TGTGCCAGCAGACCGAAACAAGGTCAGCCCCAGCATTTT
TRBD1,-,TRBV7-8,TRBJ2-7,CASSLSRTGAGYEQYF,TGTGCCAGCAGCTTATCACGGACAGGGGCAGGCTACGAGCAGTACTTC
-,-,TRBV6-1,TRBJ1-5,CASSEPRRTVRVGPQHF,TGTGCCAGCAGTGAACCCCGGCGGACAGTCAGGGTTGGGCCCCAGCATTTT
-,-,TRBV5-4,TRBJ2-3,CASSLFTDTQYF,TGTGCCAGCAGCTTATTCACAGATACGCAGTATTTT
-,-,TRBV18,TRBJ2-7,CASSPDTYEQYF,TGTGCCAGCTCACCAGATACCTACGAGCAGTACTTC
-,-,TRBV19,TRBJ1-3,CASSRGRLSGNTIYF,TGTGCCAGTAGTAGGGGACGATTATCTGGAAACACCATATATTTT
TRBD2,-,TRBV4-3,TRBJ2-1,CASSQDIAGPYNEQFF,TGCGCCAGCAGCCAAGACATAGCGGGACCCTACAATGAGCAGTTCTTC
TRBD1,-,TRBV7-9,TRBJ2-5,CASSFGQGAMETQYF,TGTGCCAGCAGCTTCGGACAGGGGGCGATGGAGACCCAGTACTTC
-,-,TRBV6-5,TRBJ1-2,CASSISQGFNYGYTF,TGTGCCAGCAGCATTAGCCAGGGGTTTAACTATGGCTACACCTTC
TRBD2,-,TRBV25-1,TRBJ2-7,CASSRLATTGEQYF,TGTGCCAGCAGTCGACTAGCCACGACGGGTGAGCAGTACTTC
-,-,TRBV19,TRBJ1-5,CASSIDSGIGTPAVYSNQPQHF,TGTGCCAGTAGTATAGATTCGGGGATCGGGACACCGGCGGTTTATAGCAATCAGCCCCAGCATTTT
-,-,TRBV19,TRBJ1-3,CASSIIGSYSGNTIYF,TGTGCCAGTAGTATAATCGGCAGCTACTCTGGAAACACCATATATTTT
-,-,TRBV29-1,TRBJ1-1,CSVAAGQAEAFF,TGCAGCGTTGCAGCAGGGCAGGCTGAAGCTTTCTTT
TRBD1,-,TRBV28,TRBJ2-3,CASSTTGAVDTQYF,TGTGCCAGCAGTACGACAGGGGCCGTAGATACGCAGTATTTT
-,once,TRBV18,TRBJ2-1,CASSPRGGQSNEQFF,TGTGCCAGCTCACCAAGAGGGGGGCAATCCAATGAGCAGTTCTTC
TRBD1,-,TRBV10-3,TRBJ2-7,CAISNTRGTGTYEQYF,TGTGCCATCAGTAACACGAGGGGGACAGGTACCTACGAGCAGTACTTC
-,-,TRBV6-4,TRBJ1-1,CASRESGRNTEAFF,TGTGCCAGCAGGGAATCGGGACGGAACACTGAAGCTTTCTTT
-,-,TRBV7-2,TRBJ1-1,CASSLRPGRGWTEAFF,TGTGCCAGCAGCCTCCGACCGGGCAGGGGATGGACTGAAGCTTTCTTT
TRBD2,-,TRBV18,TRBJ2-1,CASSPGQGGPNEQFF,TGTGCCAGCTCACCGGGGCAGGGAGGGCCCAATGAGCAGTTCTTC
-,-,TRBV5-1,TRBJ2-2,CASSFTPPGPEDTGELFF,TGCGCCAGCAGCTTCACTCCCCCCGGCCCCGAGGACACCGGGGAGCTGTTTTTT
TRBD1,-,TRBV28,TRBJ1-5,CASSPPPGQGAGNQPQHF,TGTGCCAGCAGTCCCCCGCCGGGACAGGGGGCAGGAAATCAGCCCCAGCATTTT
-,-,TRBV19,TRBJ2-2,CASSIGRVLSHTGELFF,TGTGCCAGTAGTATTGGCAGGGTCCTTTCGCACACCGGGGAGCTGTTTTTT
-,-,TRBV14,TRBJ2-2,CASSQENERSGAGELFF,TGTGCCAGCAGCCAAGAAAATGAACGTTCAGGGGCCGGGGAGCTGTTTTTT
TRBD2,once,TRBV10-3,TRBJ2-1,CAISGTGTSGTNEQFF,TGTGCCATCAGCGGAACCGGGACTAGCGGGACCAATGAGCAGTTCTTC
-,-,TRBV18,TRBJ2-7,CASSGRREIVNEQYF,TGTGCCAGCTCCGGGCGACGGGAGATTGTGAACGAGCAGTACTTC
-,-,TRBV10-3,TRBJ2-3,CAISGGAEDTQYF,TGTGCCATCAGTGGAGGGGCCGAAGATACGCAGTATTTT
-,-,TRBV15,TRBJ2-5,CATSRDRGVAETQYF,TGTGCCACCAGCAGAGATCGTGGGGTCGCAGAGACCCAGTACTTC
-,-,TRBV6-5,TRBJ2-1,CASSGPGSYNEQFF,TGTGCCAGCAGTGGGCCGGGCTCCTACAATGAGCAGTTCTTC
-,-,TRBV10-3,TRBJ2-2,CAISERLNGELFF,TGTGCCATCAGTGAGAGGCTTAACGGGGAGCTGTTTTTT
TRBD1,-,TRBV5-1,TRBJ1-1,CASSARDRVATEAFF,TGCGCCAGCAGCGCACGGGACAGGGTGGCCACTGAAGCTTTCTTT
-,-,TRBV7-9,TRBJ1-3,CASSLELSVMGNTIYF,TGTGCCAGCAGCTTAGAGCTTTCCGTAATGGGAAACACCATATATTTT
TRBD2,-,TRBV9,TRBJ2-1,CASSGQTSLIEQFF,TGTGCCAGCAGCGGCCAGACTAGCTTGATTGAGCAGTTCTTC
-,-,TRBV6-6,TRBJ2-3,CASSPGGDSTDTQYF,TGTGCCAGCAGCCCTGGGGGAGATAGCACAGATACGCAGTATTTT
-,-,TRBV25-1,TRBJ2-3,CASSETGKHTDTQYF,TGTGCCAGCAGTGAAACAGGGAAACACACAGATACGCAGTATTTT
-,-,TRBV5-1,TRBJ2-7,CASSLNRMNEQYF,TGCGCCAGCAGCTTGAATAGGATGAACGAGCAGTACTTC
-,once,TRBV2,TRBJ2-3,CASSEVRSTDTQYF,TGTGCCAGCAGTGAAGTCAGAAGCACAGATACGCAGTATTTT
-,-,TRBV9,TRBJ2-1,CASSVASGGLNEQFF,TGTGCCAGCAGCGTAGCTTCGGGGGGCCTGAATGAGCAGTTCTTC
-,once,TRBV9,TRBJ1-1,CASSVVGQNTEAFF,TGTGCCAGCAGCGTAGTGGGACAGAACACTGAAGCTTTCTTT
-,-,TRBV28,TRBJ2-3,CASSSLFLASDTQYF,TGTGCCAGCAGTTCCCTGTTTTTGGCTTCGGATACGCAGTATTTT
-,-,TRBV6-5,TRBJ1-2,CASSLRGNGYTF,TGTGCCAGCAGTTTGAGGGGGAATGGCTACACCTTC
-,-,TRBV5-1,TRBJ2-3,CASSLEQGVDTQYF,TGCGCCAGCAGCTTGGAACAGGGAGTAGATACGCAGTATTTT
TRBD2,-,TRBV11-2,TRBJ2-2,CATKRGLAGGTNTGELFF,TGTGCCACCAAACGGGGTCTAGCGGGAGGGACAAACACCGGGGAGCTGTTTTTT
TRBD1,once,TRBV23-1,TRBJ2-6,CASSQSNAHRGLSGANVLTF,TGCGCCAGCAGTCAATCGAACGCCCACAGGGGGCTCTCTGGGGCCAACGTCCTGACTTTC
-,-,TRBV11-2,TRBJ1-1,CASSEAGKNTEAFF,TGTGCCAGCAGCGAAGCAGGGAAGAACACTGAAGCTTTCTTT
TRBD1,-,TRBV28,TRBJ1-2,CASRTGGEGYGYTF,TGTGCCAGCAGGACAGGGGGCGAAGGCTATGGCTACACCTTC
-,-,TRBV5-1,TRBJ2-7,CASSLGRSYEQYF,TGCGCCAGCAGCCTGGGGAGGTCCTACGAGCAGTACTTC
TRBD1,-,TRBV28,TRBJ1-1,CASSWTGDTEAFF,TGTGCCAGCAGTTGGACAGGGGATACTGAAGCTTTCTTT
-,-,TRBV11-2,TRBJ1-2,CASSPLASRPYGYTF,TGTGCCAGCAGCCCACTTGCTAGTCGCCCCTATGGCTACACCTTC
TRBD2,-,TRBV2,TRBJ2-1,CASCKMGLAGQDEQFF,TGTGCCAGCTGTAAGATGGGACTAGCGGGCCAAGATGAGCAGTTCTTC
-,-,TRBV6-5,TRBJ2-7,CASNRPNSYEQYF,TGTGCCAGCAACAGGCCTAATTCCTACGAGCAGTACTTC
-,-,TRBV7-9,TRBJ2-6,CASSSGVRSGANVLTF,TGTGCCAGCAGCTCCGGGGTGCGCTCTGGGGCCAACGTCCTGACTTTC
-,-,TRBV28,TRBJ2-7,CASTGLGVYEQYF,TGTGCCAGCACTGGCCTTGGGGTGTACGAGCAGTACTTC
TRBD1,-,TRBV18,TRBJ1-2,CASSPKTGNYGYTF,TGTGCCAGCTCACCCAAGACAGGGAACTATGGCTACACCTTC
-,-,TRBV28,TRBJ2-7,CASSLNLGESIYEQYF,TGTGCCAGCAGTTTAAACCTTGGGGAGTCTATCTACGAGCAGTACTTC